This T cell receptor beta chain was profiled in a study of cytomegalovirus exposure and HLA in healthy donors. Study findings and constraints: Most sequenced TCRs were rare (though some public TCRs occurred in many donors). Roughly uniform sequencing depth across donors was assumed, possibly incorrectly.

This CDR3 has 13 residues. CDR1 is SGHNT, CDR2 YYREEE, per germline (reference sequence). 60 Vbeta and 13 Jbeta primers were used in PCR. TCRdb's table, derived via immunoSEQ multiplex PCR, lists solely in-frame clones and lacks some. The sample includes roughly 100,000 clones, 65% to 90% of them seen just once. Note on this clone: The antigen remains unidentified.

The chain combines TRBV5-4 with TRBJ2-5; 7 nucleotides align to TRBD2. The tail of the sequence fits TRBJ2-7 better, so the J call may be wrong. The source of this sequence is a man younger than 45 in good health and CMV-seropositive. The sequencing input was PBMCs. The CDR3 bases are TGTGCCAGCAGCACCGGGACTACCAACGAGCAGTACTTC. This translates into CASSTGTTNEQYF.